This TCR beta chain was observed in a study of T cells and Merkel cell carcinoma outcomes (dated by TCRdb to 2019 to 2021). Turning to the overall study: The tumor T-cell repertoire, together with T-cell density, was examined as a predictor of clinical outcome in patients with Merkel cell carcinoma.

V and J lose 0 bases and 1 base, and a span of 10 bases separates them. The CDR3 measures 15 amino acids from cysteine to phenylalanine. Kept here is only the CDR3 DNA, which spans 45 bases and is read in frame from base 1. Sequences SGHRS (CDR1) and YFSETQ (CDR2) are obtained from the germline V gene. Samples were obtained from patients with Merkel cell carcinoma. General findings and caveats noted by the study authors: The combination of T-cell repertoire features and T-cell density was reported to predict clinical outcomes in patients with Merkel cell carcinoma.

Library preparation employed the immunoSEQ multiplex PCR assay. Held by TCRdb, this immuneACCESS table contains in-frame sequences only and omits some clones. Under half of the omission traces to an unresolved V gene where checked; the cause of the rest is unknown. The sample includes 8,000 to 9,500 clones, with approximately 80% observed a single time. About 2.5% of the sample is taken by the ten largest. In its sample, this clone was seen once. Its specific antigen is unknown. Nothing much larger sits one base from this clone, and base qualities are not available. The material sequenced was tumor tissue from Merkel cell carcinoma. The rearranged segments are TRBV5-1 and TRBJ1-1, with no D gene named confidently. This TCR was recovered from a human donor with Merkel cell carcinoma. The CDR3 corresponds to CASSLAMRSNTEAFF. The DNA sequence is as follows: TGCGCCAGCAGCTTGGCGATGAGGTCGAACACTGAAGCTTTCTTT.